This TCR beta chain came from a study of cytomegalovirus exposure and HLA in healthy donors. Whole-study findings and limits: A few chains linked to CMV were shown in vitro to be specific for CMV antigens. Rarity held for most TCR sequences, but there were some public TCRs that occurred in many donors. A list of around 160 TCR beta chains associated with cytomegalovirus was given. TCR clusters originating in the first cohort tended to co-occur in the 120 validation repertoires, according to a later analysis.

V dropped 10 bases and J dropped 5; count of bases not matched to a gene: 4. The CDR3 is 12 amino acids. Per the germline V gene, CDR1 is ENHRY and CDR2 is SYGVKD. Data came from immunoSEQ multiplex PCR; TCRdb stores just in-frame clones and leaves some out. This sample has some 100,000 clones, with about 84% found just once. With respect to this clone: What it binds is not known.

This sequence joins TRBV10-3 and TRBJ2-1; 8 bases fit TRBD2. The receptor was derived from a man between 18 and 29 years old in good health and CMV-seronegative. Sequenced input: PBMCs. The CDR3 protein is CATGGADNEQFF. The CDR3 coding sequence is TGTGCCACCGGGGGGGCCGACAATGAGCAGTTCTTC.